A selection of T cell receptor beta chains follows, all from one sample in a study of T-cell reconstitution after alpha-beta-depleted transplantation in children. MiXCR, applied by TCRdb to the PCR reads, yields one record per CDR3 protein. The table shows 490,000 or so distinct CDR3 sequences, with around an eighth occurring only once. Sequencing used PBMCs from the stem cell graft donor, obtained from the stem cell graft. These receptors originate from a human donor who donated a stem cell graft to a child with combined immunodeficiency. CDR3s include the opening cysteine and the closing phenylalanine or tryptophan. The order of the fields is V gene, clone size, D gene, J gene, CDR3 protein, CDR3 DNA. A D gene is named only where the DNA matches it firmly. Clone size, where shown, is once, few, many, or a class for clones that have expanded.

V: TRBV4-3; size: NA; D: NA; J: TRBJ2-7; CDR3: CASSYTLSYEQYF; DNA: TGCGCCAGCAGCTACACCCTCTCCTACGAGCAGTACTTC
V: TRBV7-6; size: NA; D: NA; J: TRBJ2-1; CDR3: CASSLGYPSIIFYNEQFF; DNA: TGTGCCAGCAGCTTAGGCTACCCCTCGATAATATTCTACAATGAGCAGTTCTTC
V: TRBV12-3/TRBV12-4; size: NA; D: TRBD1; J: TRBJ1-1; CDR3: CASSLAPQGAEAFF; DNA: TGTGCCAGCAGTTTAGCTCCCCAGGGGGCCGAAGCTTTCTTT
V: TRBV7-9; size: NA; D: NA; J: TRBJ2-7; CDR3: CASSLVARFDEQYF; DNA: TGTGCCAGCAGCTTGGTAGCTAGGTTTGACGAGCAGTACTTC
V: TRBV6-2/TRBV6-3; size: NA; D: NA; J: TRBJ2-1; CDR3: CASSLGRSEQFF; DNA: TGTGCCAGCAGTCTAGGTAGGAGTGAGCAGTTCTTC
V: TRBV7-8; size: NA; D: NA; J: TRBJ2-5; CDR3: CASSLIRARGQETQYF; DNA: TGTGCCAGCAGCTTAATTAGGGCCCGGGGCCAAGAGACCCAGTACTTC
V: TRBV10-3; size: many; D: TRBD1; J: TRBJ2-5; CDR3: CAISSRGQETQYF; DNA: TGTGCCATCAGTTCCAGGGGGCAAGAGACCCAGTACTTC
V: TRBV7-2; size: many; D: NA; J: TRBJ2-3; CDR3: CASSLGVQRLTDTQYF; DNA: TGTGCCAGCAGCTTAGGGGTCCAGCGGCTTACAGATACGCAGTATTTT
V: TRBV11-1; size: NA; D: TRBD2; J: TRBJ2-5; CDR3: CASSTGTSGRISEETQYF; DNA: TGTGCCAGCAGCACCGGGACTAGCGGGAGGATATCCGAAGAGACCCAGTACTTC
V: TRBV20-1; size: NA; D: NA; J: TRBJ2-3; CDR3: CSARDRGRDYTDTQYF; DNA: TGCAGTGCTAGAGATCGGGGGCGGGACTACACAGATACGCAGTATTTT
V: TRBV5-1; size: NA; D: NA; J: TRBJ2-7; CDR3: CASSPRTDLNEQYF; DNA: TGCGCCAGCAGCCCCCGGACGGATCTGAACGAGCAGTACTTC
V: TRBV7-3; size: few; D: NA; J: TRBJ2-3; CDR3: CASSLGGVGTDTQYF; DNA: TGTGCCAGCAGCCTAGGCGGGGTAGGCACAGATACGCAGTATTTT
V: TRBV27; size: NA; D: TRBD1; J: TRBJ2-7; CDR3: CASSSPGQGAIEQYF; DNA: TGTGCCAGCAGTTCCCCGGGACAGGGGGCTATAGAGCAGTACTTC
V: TRBV7-8; size: NA; D: NA; J: TRBJ1-5; CDR3: CASSRTGIGEPQHF; DNA: TGTGCCAGCAGCAGAACAGGGATCGGAGAGCCCCAGCATTTT
V: TRBV12-3/TRBV12-4; size: NA; D: TRBD1; J: TRBJ2-1; CDR3: CASSLRFRGQKVNEQFF; DNA: TGTGCCAGCAGTTTAAGATTTAGGGGACAGAAGGTGAATGAGCAGTTCTTC
V: TRBV7-2; size: few; D: NA; J: TRBJ1-6; CDR3: CASSLARISYNSPLHF; DNA: TGTGCCAGCAGCTTAGCGCGTATCTCCTATAATTCACCCCTCCACTTT
V: TRBV9; size: few; D: NA; J: TRBJ2-7; CDR3: CASSARVGGEQYF; DNA: TGTGCCAGCAGCGCCCGGGTCGGCGGCGAGCAGTACTTC
V: TRBV5-1; size: NA; D: TRBD2; J: TRBJ2-1; CDR3: CASSSSSGRANEQFF; DNA: TGCGCCAGCAGCTCATCAAGCGGGAGGGCCAATGAGCAGTTCTTC
V: TRBV3-1; size: NA; D: NA; J: TRBJ2-5; CDR3: CASSQRTQYF; DNA: TGTGCCAGCAGCCAAAGGACCCAGTACTTC
V: TRBV20-1; size: NA; D: NA; J: TRBJ2-1; CDR3: CSALPGSSLHEQFF; DNA: TGCAGTGCTCTTCCGGGGTCTAGTCTTCATGAGCAGTTCTTC
V: TRBV24-1; size: NA; D: NA; J: TRBJ2-1; CDR3: CATSDSFQSSYNEQFF; DNA: TGTGCCACCAGTGATTCCTTCCAAAGCTCCTACAATGAGCAGTTCTTC
V: TRBV11-1; size: few; D: NA; J: TRBJ2-1; CDR3: CASSPNLLQSRRWNEQFF; DNA: TGTGCCAGCAGCCCCAACCTTCTACAGAGTCGAAGGTGGAATGAGCAGTTCTTC
V: TRBV7-9; size: few; D: NA; J: TRBJ2-1; CDR3: CASSLANRYDEQFF; DNA: TGTGCCAGCAGCTTAGCGAACCGATACGATGAGCAGTTCTTC
V: TRBV11-2; size: few; D: NA; J: TRBJ2-7; CDR3: CASSLAAGTDTYEQYF; DNA: TGTGCCAGCAGCTTAGCGGCCGGGACGGATACCTACGAGCAGTACTTC
V: TRBV20-1; size: few; D: NA; J: TRBJ2-7; CDR3: CSAKGGPGPSYEQYF; DNA: TGCAGTGCTAAGGGTGGGCCTGGGCCTTCCTACGAGCAGTACTTC
V: TRBV5-1; size: few; D: NA; J: TRBJ1-3; CDR3: CASTSDRSSGNTIYF; DNA: TGCGCCAGCACCTCCGACAGGAGCTCTGGAAACACCATATATTTT
V: TRBV9; size: NA; D: NA; J: TRBJ2-7; CDR3: CASSVGSRGDEQYF; DNA: TGTGCCAGCAGCGTAGGGAGCAGGGGGGACGAGCAGTACTTC
V: TRBV24-1; size: few; D: NA; J: TRBJ2-7; CDR3: CATSDGGGGREQYF; DNA: TGTGCCACCAGTGATGGGGGAGGCGGAAGAGAGCAGTACTTC
V: TRBV10-3; size: many; D: NA; J: TRBJ2-3; CDR3: CAISEFGDTQYF; DNA: TGTGCCATCAGTGAGTTCGGAGATACGCAGTATTTT
V: TRBV9; size: NA; D: TRBD1; J: TRBJ2-1; CDR3: CASSVNPGQSSSYNEQFF; DNA: TGTGCCAGCAGCGTAAATCCGGGACAGAGCAGCTCCTACAATGAGCAGTTCTTC
V: TRBV9; size: NA; D: NA; J: TRBJ1-2; CDR3: CASSVDLGDYGYTF; DNA: TGTGCCAGCAGCGTAGATCTGGGAGACTATGGCTACACCTTC
V: TRBV30; size: NA; D: NA; J: TRBJ1-2; CDR3: CAWSSGSVAYGYTF; DNA: TGTGCCTGGAGTTCCGGGTCGGTTGCCTATGGCTACACCTTC